This TCR beta chain comes out of a study of T cells in Graves' hyperthyroidism and ophthalmopathy (dated by TCRdb to 2018 to 2020). In terms of the full investigation: Peripheral blood was collected at initial diagnosis, before any treatment. A discovery cohort of roughly 100 patients, approximately 44 with Graves' ophthalmopathy and more than 55 with stable Graves' hyperthyroidism, was used to find distinguishing TCR V-J signatures. An independent validation cohort of under 20 hyperthyroidism patients and approximately 15 patients who later progressed to ophthalmopathy tested prospective prediction of ophthalmopathy. The 90 to 100 discovery patients were randomly divided into training and test sets at a 7:3 ratio. In addition, the study compared T-cell repertoires in thyroid tissue and in blood from roughly 6 Graves' hyperthyroidism patients. Following sampling, methimazole starting at 30 mg daily was given to hyperthyroidism patients, and high-dose intravenous methylprednisolone was given to ophthalmopathy patients. The paper reports TCR Vbeta CDR3 sequencing of 140 or so peripheral blood samples: fewer than 50 ophthalmopathy, about 75 hyperthyroidism and some 17 progressor patients. Paper-wide results and their limitations: Most expanded thyroid clonotypes (frequency above 0.001) were also found in blood, which suggests that blood repertoires may mirror thyroid immune responses. In validation, progression to ophthalmopathy was predicted by the model with roughly 69% sensitivity and roughly 76% specificity, a median of roughly 6 months before onset. No statistical method was used to fix the sample size in advance, and group allocation was not hidden from the investigators. Ophthalmopathy was separated from stable hyperthyroidism by a 13 V-J signature model, with approximately 85% sensitivity and about 81% specificity obtained in cross-validation and 80%/75% obtained in testing.

Hyperthyroidism patients were newly diagnosed, with disease duration under 2 months, and aged 18 to 65 years. Patients with uncontrolled infections, other autoimmune diseases, pregnancy or lactation were excluded. Clinical symptoms, serum thyroxine and TRAb, thyroid ultrasound, and orbital computed tomography formed the basis for the diagnoses. Blood from progressor patients was drawn when they were first diagnosed with hyperthyroidism, before any ophthalmopathy symptoms appeared. Ficoll-Paque density gradient centrifugation was used to isolate PBMCs from around 9.1 ml of fresh peripheral blood. Patients classed as progressors first received a Graves' hyperthyroidism diagnosis and then went on to develop ophthalmopathy during follow-up. Total RNA was extracted using Trizol reagent, and RNA quality was assessed on an Agilent 2100 Bioanalyzer. The table lists this clonotype with many counts. Its antigen is still unknown. The input lacks base qualities; no much larger clone sits a single base away.

Inclusive of the bounding cysteine and phenylalanine, the CDR3 is 14 residues long. Only the CDR3 region is kept as DNA, spanning 42 bases read in frame from base 1. V and J lose 5 bases and 4 bases, and a span of 13 bases separates them. From the germline V gene, CDR1 is SGHTA and CDR2 is FQGNSA. The TCR beta CDR3 regions were amplified from the RNA transcripts. The TCR CDR3 was subjected to a first round of RT-PCR using the HTBI primer set and the Qiagen OneStep RT-PCR kit. The libraries were constructed in a second round of multiplex PCR and then size-selected and purified. Libraries were sequenced paired-end with 100 bp reads on an Illumina HiSeq2000. The paper's data handling went like this. SOAPnuke was used to process the raw data, removing reads that contained adapters or uncalled bases, had a mean Phred below 15, or lacked an exact match to the constant primer or identifier. High-quality paired reads were merged with COPE v1.2.5, and unique nucleotide sequences were defined as clonotypes. MiTCR v1.1 was used to align clonotypes to the IMGT TRBV, TRBD and TRBJ reference segments. Analysis was restricted to V-J combinations with a frequency above 0.0001, which covered about 99% of repertoires. A TCS score was defined as the ratio of F50 (clonal expansion) to E x V (chaos), with BLOSUM62-based TCRdist applied between CDR3 peptides within each V-J. Welch's t-statistics and random forest reduced just over 500 V-J features to under 15, which were used in a naive Bayes classifier (R e1071). Starting from the raw public reads, TCRdb applied fastp trimming at Q25, assembled clones with MiXCR and retained in-frame beta chains. One record per CDR3 amino acid sequence lists the most common genes and DNA. The V and J calls were determined by TCRdb, not by the authors. The sample records around 350,000 distinct CDR3 sequences, about 17% of which are singletons. Clones ranked in the top ten supply roughly a third of the sample.

Recombination connected TRBV7-2 to TRBJ2-3; the D gene is possibly TRBD1 or TRBD2, with 5 bases matching each. The sample comprised blood. This sequence was found in a woman in her twenties or thirties with Graves' hyperthyroidism that later progressed to Graves' ophthalmopathy. The bases read TGTGCCAGCAGCCCCGACCAGGGAGCAGATACGCAGTATTTT. Its protein is CASSPDQGADTQYF.